What follows is one TCR beta chain and its context. Original handling: Estimated nucleated cell counts came from reference gene primer amplification. Libraries were prepared by immunoSEQ multiplex PCR; TCRdb keeps only in-frame clonotypes and omits some of them. Clone size and V and J calls were adopted from that table, with D and trimming inferred from the DNA. The sample has tens of thousands of clones; 78% are singletons. The CDR3 runs to 16 residues. Germline assignment: CDR1 SGHTA and CDR2 FQGNSA. Trimming took 5 bases from V and 8 from J; bases not matched to a gene: 7. The sample originates from a study of blood T cell repertoires in COVID-19. Study as a whole: Nucleic acid was either cDNA or gDNA, and it came from T cells, B-cell-depleted T cells, or PBMCs.

Input material: peripheral blood. The chain joins TRBV7-2 to TRBJ2-4, with 15 bases identical to TRBD2. This receptor was obtained from a man aged 65 to 85 with COVID-19, enrolled during active disease. Here the CDR3 reads CASSQGLAGGVYIQYF. CDR3 DNA sequence: TGTGCCAGCAGCCAGGGACTAGCGGGAGGTGTTTACATTCAGTACTTC.